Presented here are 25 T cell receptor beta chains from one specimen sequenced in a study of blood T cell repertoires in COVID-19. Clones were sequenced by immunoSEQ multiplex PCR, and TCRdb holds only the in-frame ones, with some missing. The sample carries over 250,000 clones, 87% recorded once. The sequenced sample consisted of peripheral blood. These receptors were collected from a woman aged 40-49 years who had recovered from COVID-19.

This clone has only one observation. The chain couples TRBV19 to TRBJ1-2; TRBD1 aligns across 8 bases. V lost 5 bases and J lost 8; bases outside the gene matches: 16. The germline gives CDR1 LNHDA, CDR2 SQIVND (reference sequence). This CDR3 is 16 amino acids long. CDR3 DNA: TGTGCCAGTAGTCCCCGTGGGGGACAGGCCTTTAGAGGCTACACCTTC. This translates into CASSPRGGQAFRGYTF.

The CDR3 DNA follows: TGTGCCAGCAGTGGCCGGGACAGCCCGAACACTGAAGCTTTCTTT. Encoded protein: CASSGRDSPNTEAFF. The V call is TRBV2, the J call TRBJ1-1; TRBD1 matches 7 bases. CDR1 is SNHLY and CDR2 is FYNNEI in the germline V gene. J lost 1 base, V lost 4 bases, and 6 bases had no gene match. The CDR3 spans 15 residues. Supplemented by reference TRBV2 and TRBJ1-1, the full variable domain reads EPEVTQTPSHQVTQMGQEVILRCVPISNHLYFYWYRQILGQKVEFLVSFYNNEISEKSEIFDDQFSVERPDGSNFTLKIRSTKLEDSAMYFCASSGRDSPNTEAFFGQGTRLTVV.

The CDR3 loop is CASSYRERAYEQYF. CDR3 nucleotide sequence: TGTGCCAGTTCCTACAGGGAGAGGGCCTACGAGCAGTACTTC. The rearrangement joins TRBV19 to TRBJ2-7; TRBD1 is a possible D gene (6 bases). The V gene's germline CDR1 is LNHDA and CDR2 SQIVND (reference sequence). The CDR3 covers 14 residues. V lost 8 bases and J lost 2, with 16 bases in between.

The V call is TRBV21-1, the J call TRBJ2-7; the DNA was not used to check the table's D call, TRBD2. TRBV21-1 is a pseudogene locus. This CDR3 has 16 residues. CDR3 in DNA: TGTGCCAGCAGCAAAGGGTGGCGGGGGGGTGATTGCGAGCAGTACTTC. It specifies CASSKGWRGGDCEQYF.

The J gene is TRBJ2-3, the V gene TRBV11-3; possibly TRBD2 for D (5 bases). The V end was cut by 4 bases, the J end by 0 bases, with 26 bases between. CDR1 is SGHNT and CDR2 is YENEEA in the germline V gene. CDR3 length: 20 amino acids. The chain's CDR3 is CASSSGSEASPLYSTDTQYF. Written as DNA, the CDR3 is TGTGCCAGCAGCTCCGGGTCGGAGGCCAGTCCATTATATAGCACAGATACGCAGTATTTT.

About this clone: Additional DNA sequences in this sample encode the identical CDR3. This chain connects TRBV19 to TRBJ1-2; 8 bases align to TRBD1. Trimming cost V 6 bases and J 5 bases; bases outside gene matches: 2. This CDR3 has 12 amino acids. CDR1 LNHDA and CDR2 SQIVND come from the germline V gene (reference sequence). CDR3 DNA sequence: TGTGCCAGTAGCCGACAGGGGTATGGCTACACCTTC. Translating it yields CASSRQGYGYTF.

In DNA, the CDR3 is TGTGCCAGCAGCCAGACAGGGGGCCGGGGCTCCGGGGAGCTGTTTTTT. It codes for CASSQTGGRGSGELFF. The gene calls are TRBV7-9 and TRBJ2-2; 10 bases agree with TRBD1. The length of the CDR3 is 16 residues. The V gene's germline CDR1 is SEHNR and CDR2 FQNEAQ (reference sequence). The V segment lost 5 bases and the J segment 6 bases; nucleotides outside the gene matches: 9.

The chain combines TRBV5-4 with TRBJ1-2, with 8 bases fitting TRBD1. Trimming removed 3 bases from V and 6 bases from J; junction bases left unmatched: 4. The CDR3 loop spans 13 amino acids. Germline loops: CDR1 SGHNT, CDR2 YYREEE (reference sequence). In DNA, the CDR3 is TGTGCCAGCAGCTCCACACAGGGGGATGGCTACACCTTC. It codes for CASSSTQGDGYTF.

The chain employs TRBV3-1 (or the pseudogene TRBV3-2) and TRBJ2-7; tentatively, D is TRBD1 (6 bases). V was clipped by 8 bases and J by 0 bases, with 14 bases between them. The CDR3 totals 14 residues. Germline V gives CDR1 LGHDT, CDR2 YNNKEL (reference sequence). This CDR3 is CASHNRDGSYEQYF. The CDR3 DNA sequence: TGTGCCAGCCACAACAGGGACGGCTCCTACGAGCAGTACTTC.

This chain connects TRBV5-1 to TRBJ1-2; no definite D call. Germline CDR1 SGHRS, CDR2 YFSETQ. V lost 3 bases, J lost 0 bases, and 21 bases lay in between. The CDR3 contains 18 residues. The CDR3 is CASSSFTYRHGSNYGYTF. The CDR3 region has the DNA TGCGCCAGCAGCTCATTCACCTACCGACACGGTTCTAACTATGGCTACACCTTC.

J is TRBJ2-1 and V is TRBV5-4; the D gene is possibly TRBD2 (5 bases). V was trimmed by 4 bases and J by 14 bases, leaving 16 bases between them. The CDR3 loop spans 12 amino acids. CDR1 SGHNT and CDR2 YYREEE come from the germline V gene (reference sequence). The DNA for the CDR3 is TGTGCCAGCAGCCCTTCGGCGGGTCGGAAGTTCTTC. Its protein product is CASSPSAGRKFF.

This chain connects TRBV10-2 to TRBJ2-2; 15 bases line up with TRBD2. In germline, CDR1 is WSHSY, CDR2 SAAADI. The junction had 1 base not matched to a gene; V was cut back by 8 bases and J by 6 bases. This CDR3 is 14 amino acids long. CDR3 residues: CASRTSGGAGELFF. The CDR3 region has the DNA TGCGCCAGCCGGACTAGCGGGGGGGCCGGGGAGCTGTTTTTT.

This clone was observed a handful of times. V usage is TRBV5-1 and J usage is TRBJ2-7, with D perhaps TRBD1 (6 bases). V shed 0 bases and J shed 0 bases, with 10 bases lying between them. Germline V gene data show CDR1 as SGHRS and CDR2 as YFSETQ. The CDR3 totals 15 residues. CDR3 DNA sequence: TGCGCCAGCAGCTTGGACAGGGTGAGCTCCTACGAGCAGTACTTC. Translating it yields CASSLDRVSSYEQYF. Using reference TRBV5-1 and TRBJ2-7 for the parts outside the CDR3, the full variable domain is KAGVTQTPRYLIKTRGQQVTLSCSPISGHRSVSWYQQTPGQGLQFLFEYFSETQRNKGNFPGRFSGRQFSNSRSEMNVSTLELGDSALYLCASSLDRVSSYEQYFGPGTRLTVT.

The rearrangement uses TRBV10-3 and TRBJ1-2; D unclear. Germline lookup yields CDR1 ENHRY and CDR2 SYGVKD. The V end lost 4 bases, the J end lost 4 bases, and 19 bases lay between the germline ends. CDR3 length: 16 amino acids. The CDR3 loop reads CAISGREQTPFYGYTF. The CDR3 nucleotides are TGTGCCATCAGTGGAAGGGAGCAAACACCTTTCTATGGCTACACCTTC.

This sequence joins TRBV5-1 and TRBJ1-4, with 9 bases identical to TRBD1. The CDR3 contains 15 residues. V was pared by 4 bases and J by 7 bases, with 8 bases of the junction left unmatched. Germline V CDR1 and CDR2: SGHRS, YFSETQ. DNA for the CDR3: TGCGCCAGCAGCCCACGGACAGGGGAGCCTGAAAAACTGTTTTTT. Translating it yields CASSPRTGEPEKLFF.

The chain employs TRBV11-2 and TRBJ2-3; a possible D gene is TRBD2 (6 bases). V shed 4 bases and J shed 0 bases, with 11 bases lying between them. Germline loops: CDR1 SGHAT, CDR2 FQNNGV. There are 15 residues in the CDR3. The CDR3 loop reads CASSSGLGSTDTQYF. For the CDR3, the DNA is TGTGCCAGCAGCTCGGGACTGGGGAGCACAGATACGCAGTATTTT. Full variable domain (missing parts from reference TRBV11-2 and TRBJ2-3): EAGVAQSPRYKIIEKRQSVAFWCNPISGHATLYWYQQILGQGPKLLIQFQNNGVVDDSQLPKDRFSAERLKGVDSTLKIQPAKLEDSAVYLCASSSGLGSTDTQYFGPGTRLTVL.

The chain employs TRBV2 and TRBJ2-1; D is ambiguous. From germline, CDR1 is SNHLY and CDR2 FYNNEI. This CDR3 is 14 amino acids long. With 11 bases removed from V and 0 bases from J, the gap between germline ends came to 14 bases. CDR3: CAGRLLTSYNEQFF. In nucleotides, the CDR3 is TGTGCCGGTCGACTTCTTACCTCCTACAATGAGCAGTTCTTC.

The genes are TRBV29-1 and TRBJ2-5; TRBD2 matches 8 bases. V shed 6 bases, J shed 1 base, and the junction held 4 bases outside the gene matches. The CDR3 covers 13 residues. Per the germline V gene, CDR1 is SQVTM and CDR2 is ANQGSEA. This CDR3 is CSVKRGTQETQYF. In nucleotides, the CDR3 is TGCAGCGTAAAGCGGGGGACCCAAGAGACCCAGTACTTC.

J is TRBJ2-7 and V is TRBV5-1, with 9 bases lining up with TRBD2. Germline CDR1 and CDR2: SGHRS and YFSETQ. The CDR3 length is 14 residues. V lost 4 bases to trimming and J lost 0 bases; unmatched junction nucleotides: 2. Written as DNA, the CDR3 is TGCGCCAGCAGCGGGCGGGGGGGCTCCTACGAGCAGTACTTC. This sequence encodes CASSGRGGSYEQYF.

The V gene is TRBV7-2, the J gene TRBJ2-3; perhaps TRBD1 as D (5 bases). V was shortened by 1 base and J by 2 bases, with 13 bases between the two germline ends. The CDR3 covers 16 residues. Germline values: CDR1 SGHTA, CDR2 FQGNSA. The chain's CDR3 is CASSLGQHLPTDTQYF. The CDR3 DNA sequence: TGTGCCAGCAGCTTAGGACAGCACCTTCCCACAGATACGCAGTATTTT.

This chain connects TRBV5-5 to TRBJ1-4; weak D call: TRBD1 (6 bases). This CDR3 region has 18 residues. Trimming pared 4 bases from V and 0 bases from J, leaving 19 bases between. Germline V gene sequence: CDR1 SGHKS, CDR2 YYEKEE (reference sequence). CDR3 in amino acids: CASSPYPDSYATNEKLFF. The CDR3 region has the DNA TGTGCCAGCAGCCCATACCCGGACAGCTATGCAACTAATGAAAAACTGTTTTTT.

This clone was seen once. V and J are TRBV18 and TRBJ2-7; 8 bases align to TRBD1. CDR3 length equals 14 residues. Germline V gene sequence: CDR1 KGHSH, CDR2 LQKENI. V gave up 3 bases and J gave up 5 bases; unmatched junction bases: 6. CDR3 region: CASSPPRGQDEQYF. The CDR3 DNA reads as TGTGCCAGCTCACCGCCCCGGGGACAGGACGAGCAGTACTTC.

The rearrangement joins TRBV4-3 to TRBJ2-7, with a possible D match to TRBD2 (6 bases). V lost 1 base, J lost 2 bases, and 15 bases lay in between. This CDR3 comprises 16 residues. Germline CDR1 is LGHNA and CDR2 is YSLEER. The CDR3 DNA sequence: TGCGCCAGCAGCCAAGGGGATGGAGGGAACCCCTACGAGCAGTACTTC. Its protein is CASSQGDGGNPYEQYF.

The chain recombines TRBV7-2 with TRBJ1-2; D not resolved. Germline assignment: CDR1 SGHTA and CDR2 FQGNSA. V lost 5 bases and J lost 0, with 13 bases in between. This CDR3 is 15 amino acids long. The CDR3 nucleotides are TGTGCCAGCAGCATTTTTCGGACTTCTAACTATGGCTACACCTTC. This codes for CASSIFRTSNYGYTF.

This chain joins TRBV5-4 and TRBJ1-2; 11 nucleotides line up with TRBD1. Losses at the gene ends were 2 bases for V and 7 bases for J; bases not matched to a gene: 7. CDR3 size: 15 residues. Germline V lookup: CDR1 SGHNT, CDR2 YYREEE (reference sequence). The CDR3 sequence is CASSLAGTGGSGYTF. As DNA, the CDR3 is TGTGCCAGCAGCTTAGCCGGGACAGGGGGGTCTGGCTACACCTTC.